The clone carrying this T cell receptor beta chain was observed many times. The antigen is undetermined. The sample is drawn from a study of T cell repertoires in cytomegalovirus infection. Study summary: Both CMV infection and a matching HLA type were indicated by public TCR beta signatures.

In TCRdb, the reads were re-called with MiXCR into one record per CDR3 protein. Of 70,000 to 75,000 distinct CDR3 sequences listed, 3% to 4% are singletons. The CDR3 covers 10 residues. Germline CDR1 LGHNA, CDR2 YSLEER. V lost 9 bases and J 4 bases, leaving 7 bases between the germline ends. Study-level findings and limits: Predominance within the ex vivo response was attributable to HLA-C-restricted CMV-specific TCR beta clonotypes. Totalled public TCR beta family frequency picked out people who carried CMV plus the relevant HLA.

The sample consisted of PBMCs. This receptor was identified in a human donor in good health (CMV status not recorded). Some clones in this sample may be carry-over from other donors' samples. The gene calls are TRBV4-3 and TRBJ2-7, with D tentatively TRBD1 (5 bases). This CDR3 is CASHRYEQYF. The CDR3 nucleotides read TGCGCCAGTCACAGGTACGAGCAGTACTTC.